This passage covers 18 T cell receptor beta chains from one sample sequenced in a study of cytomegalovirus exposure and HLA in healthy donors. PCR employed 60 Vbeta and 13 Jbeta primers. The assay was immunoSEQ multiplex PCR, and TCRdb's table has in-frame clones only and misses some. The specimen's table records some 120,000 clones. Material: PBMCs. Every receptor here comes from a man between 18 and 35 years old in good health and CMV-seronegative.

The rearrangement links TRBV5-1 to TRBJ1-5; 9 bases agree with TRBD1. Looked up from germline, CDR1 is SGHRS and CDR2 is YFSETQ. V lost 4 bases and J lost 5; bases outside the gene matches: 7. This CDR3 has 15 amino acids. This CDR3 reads CASSPDRGSDQPQHF. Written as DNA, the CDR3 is TGCGCCAGCAGCCCCGACAGGGGGTCTGATCAGCCCCAGCATTTT. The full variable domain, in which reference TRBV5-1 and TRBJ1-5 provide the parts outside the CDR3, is KAGVTQTPRYLIKTRGQQVTLSCSPISGHRSVSWYQQTPGQGLQFLFEYFSETQRNKGNFPGRFSGRQFSNSRSEMNVSTLELGDSALYLCASSPDRGSDQPQHFGDGTRLSIL.

The CDR3 region is CASSGTGGHTGELFF. DNA for the CDR3: TGTGCCAGTAGTGGGACAGGGGGCCACACCGGGGAGCTGTTTTTT. The J gene is TRBJ2-2, the V gene TRBV19; 12 bases map to TRBD1. The CDR3 sequence is 15 residues long. The trim removed 5 bases at V and 3 bases at J, leaving 1 base unmatched. Germline CDR1 and CDR2: LNHDA and SQIVND (reference sequence).

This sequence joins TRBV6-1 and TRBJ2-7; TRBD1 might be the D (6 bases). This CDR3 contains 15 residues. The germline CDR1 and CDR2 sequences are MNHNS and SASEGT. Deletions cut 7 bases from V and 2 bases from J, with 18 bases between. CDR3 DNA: TGTGCCAGCAAGACAGGTGGGTTAAGGGCCTACGAGCAGTACTTC. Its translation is CASKTGGLRAYEQYF.

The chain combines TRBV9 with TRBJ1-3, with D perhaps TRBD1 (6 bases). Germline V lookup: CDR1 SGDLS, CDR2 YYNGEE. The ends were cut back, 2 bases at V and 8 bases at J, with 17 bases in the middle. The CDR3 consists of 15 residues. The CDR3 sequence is CASSVSGFAGDTIYF. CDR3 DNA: TGTGCCAGCAGCGTCTCAGGTTTTGCAGGGGACACCATATATTTT.

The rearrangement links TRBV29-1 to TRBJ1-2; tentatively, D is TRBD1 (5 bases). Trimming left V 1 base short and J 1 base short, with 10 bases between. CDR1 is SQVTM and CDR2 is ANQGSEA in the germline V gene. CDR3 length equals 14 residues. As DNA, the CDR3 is TGCAGCGTTGAAGGGGCAGGGCTTAACTATGGCTACACCTTC. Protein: CSVEGAGLNYGYTF.

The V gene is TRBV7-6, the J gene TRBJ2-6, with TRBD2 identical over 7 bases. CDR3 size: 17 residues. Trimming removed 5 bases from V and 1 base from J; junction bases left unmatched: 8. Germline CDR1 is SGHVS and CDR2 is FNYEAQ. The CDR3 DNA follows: TGTGCCAGCAGCCCTAGCGTCGGGGGGTCTGGGGCCAACGTCCTGACTTTC. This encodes CASSPSVGGSGANVLTF.

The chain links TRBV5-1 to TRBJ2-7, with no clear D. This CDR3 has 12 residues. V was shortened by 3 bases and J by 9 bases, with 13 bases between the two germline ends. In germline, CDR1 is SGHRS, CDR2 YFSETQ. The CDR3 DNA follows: TGCGCCAGCAGCTCCCCGCAACAACGGCAGTACTTC. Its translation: CASSSPQQRQYF.

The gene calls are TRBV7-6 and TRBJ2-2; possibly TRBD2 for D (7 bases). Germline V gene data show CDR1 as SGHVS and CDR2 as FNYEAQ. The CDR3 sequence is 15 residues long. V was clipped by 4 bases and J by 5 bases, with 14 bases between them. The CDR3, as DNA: TGTGCCAGCAGCTCCACGGGGGGCAGTACCGGGGAGCTGTTTTTT. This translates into CASSSTGGSTGELFF. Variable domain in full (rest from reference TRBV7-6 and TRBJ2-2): GAGVSQSPRYKVTKRGQDVALRCDPISGHVSLYWYRQALGQGPEFLTYFNYEAQQDKSGLPNDRFSAERPEGSISTLTIQRTEQRDSAMYRCASSSTGGSTGELFFGEGSRLTVL.

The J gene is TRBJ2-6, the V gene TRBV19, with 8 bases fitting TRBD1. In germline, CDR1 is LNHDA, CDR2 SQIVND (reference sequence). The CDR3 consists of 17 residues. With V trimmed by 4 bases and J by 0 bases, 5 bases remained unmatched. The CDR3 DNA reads TGTGCCAGTAGTAGGACAGGGACACCCTCTGGGGCCAACGTCCTGACTTTC. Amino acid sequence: CASSRTGTPSGANVLTF.

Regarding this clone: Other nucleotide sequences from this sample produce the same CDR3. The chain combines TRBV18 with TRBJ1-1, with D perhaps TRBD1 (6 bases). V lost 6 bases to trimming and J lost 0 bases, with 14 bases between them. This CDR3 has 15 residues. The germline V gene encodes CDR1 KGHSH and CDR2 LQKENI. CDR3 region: CASSPPTGMNTEAFF. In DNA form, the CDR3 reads TGTGCCAGCTCCCCCCCCACAGGGATGAACACTGAAGCTTTCTTT.

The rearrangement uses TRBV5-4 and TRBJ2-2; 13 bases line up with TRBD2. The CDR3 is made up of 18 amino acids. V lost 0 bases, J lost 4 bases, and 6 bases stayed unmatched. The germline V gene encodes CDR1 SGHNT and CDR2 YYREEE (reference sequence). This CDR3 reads CASSLEGLAGRGTGELFF. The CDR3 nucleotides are TGTGCCAGCAGCTTGGAGGGACTAGCGGGAAGGGGCACCGGGGAGCTGTTTTTT.

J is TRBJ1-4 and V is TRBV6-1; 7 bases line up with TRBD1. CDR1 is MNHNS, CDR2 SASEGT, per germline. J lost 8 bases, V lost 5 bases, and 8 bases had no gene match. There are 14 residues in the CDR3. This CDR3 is CASSIRDSGEKLFF. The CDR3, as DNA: TGTGCCAGCAGTATCCGGGACAGTGGAGAAAAACTGTTTTTT.

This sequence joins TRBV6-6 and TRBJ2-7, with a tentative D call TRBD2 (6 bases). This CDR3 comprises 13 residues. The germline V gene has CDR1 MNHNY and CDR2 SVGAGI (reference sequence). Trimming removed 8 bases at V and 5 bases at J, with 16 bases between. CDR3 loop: CASLIRRGHEQYF. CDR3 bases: TGTGCCAGCCTCATAAGGAGGGGACACGAGCAGTACTTC.

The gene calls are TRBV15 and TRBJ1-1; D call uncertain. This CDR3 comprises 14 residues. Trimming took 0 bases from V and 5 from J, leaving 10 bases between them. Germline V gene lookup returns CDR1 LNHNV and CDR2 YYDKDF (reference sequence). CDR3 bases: TGTGCCACCAGCAGAGATATGGTGACAACTGAAGCTTTCTTT. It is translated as CATSRDMVTTEAFF.

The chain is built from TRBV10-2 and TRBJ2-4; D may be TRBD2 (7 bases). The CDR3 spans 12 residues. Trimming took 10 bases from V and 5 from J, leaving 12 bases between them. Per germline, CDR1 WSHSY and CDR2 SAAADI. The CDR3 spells CATKGGENIQYF. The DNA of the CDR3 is TGCGCCACCAAGGGGGGGGAAAACATTCAGTACTTC.

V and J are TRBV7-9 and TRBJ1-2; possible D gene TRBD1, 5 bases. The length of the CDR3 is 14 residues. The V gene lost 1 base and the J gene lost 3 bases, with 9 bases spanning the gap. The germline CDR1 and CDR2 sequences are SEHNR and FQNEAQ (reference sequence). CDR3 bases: TGTGCCAGCAGCTTAGGGACGGGGGACTATGGCTACACCTTC. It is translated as CASSLGTGDYGYTF.

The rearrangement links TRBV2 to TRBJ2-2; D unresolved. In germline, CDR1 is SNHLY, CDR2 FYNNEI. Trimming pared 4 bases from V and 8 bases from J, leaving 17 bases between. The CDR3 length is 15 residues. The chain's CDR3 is CASSGPAAPWGELFF. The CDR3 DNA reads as TGTGCCAGCAGTGGGCCTGCCGCTCCATGGGGGGAGCTGTTTTTT.

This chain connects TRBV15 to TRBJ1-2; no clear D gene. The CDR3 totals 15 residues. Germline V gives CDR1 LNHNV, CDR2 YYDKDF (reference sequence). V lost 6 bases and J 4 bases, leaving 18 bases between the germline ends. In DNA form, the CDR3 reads TGTGCCACCAGTTTTCGGTCCGGCACGGGCTATGGCTACACCTTC. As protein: CATSFRSGTGYGYTF.